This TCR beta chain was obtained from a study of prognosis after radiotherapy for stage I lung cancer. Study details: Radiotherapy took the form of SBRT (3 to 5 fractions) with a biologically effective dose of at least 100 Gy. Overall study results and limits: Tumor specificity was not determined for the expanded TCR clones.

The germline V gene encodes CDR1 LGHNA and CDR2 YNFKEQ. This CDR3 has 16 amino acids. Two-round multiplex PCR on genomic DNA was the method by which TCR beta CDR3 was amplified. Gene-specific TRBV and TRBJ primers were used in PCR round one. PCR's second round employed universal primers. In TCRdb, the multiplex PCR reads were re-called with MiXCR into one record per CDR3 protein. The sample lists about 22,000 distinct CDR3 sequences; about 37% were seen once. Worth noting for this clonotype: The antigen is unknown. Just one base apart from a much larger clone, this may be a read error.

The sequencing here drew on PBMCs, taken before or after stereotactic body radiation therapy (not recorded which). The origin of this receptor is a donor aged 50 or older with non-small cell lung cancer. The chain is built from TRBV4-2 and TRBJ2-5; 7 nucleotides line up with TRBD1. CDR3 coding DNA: TGTGCCAGCAGACAAGATAGGGGGCGGGCCCAAGAGACCCAGTACTTC. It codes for CASRQDRGRAQETQYF.